This T cell receptor beta chain was profiled in a study of blood T cell repertoires in COVID-19. Study-level information: Acute and convalescent COVID-19 samples came from the United States, Italy and Spain. T cells, B-cell-depleted T cells, or PBMCs supplied cDNA or gDNA.

Trimming pared 0 bases from V and 9 bases from J, leaving 12 bases between. In germline, CDR1 is SSHAT, CDR2 FNYEAQ (reference sequence). CDR3 length: 14 residues. The sample holds a few counts of this clone. In the original analysis: Amplified reference gene primers provided the basis for estimating nucleated cell counts. Clones were read by immunoSEQ multiplex PCR, and TCRdb kept only the in-frame ones, dropping some. D and trimming were read from the DNA, whereas the V and J calls and clone size are those reported in that table. Here the sample spans tens of thousands of clones, about four fifths being singletons.

V gene TRBV7-7 combines with J gene TRBJ2-1, with no clear D. Sequenced input: peripheral blood. This TCR came from a man of 80 years or more with acute or convalescent COVID-19. The CDR3 is CASSLAGNSGEQFF. DNA for the CDR3: TGTGCCAGCAGCTTAGCGGGTAATTCGGGTGAGCAGTTCTTC. Full variable domain (rest looked up from reference TRBV7-7 and TRBJ2-1): GAGVSQSPRYKVTKRGQDVTLRCDPISSHATLYWYQQALGQGPEFLTYFNYEAQPDKSGLPSDRFSAERPEGSISTLTIQRTEQRDSAMYRCASSLAGNSGEQFFGPGTRLTVL.